This T cell receptor beta chain was recovered during a study of cytomegalovirus exposure and HLA in healthy donors. The study's findings and limits: The authors judged a highly shared variant cluster likely a sequencing artifact. In an earlier analysis, about 87% or about 30%: the productive usage of most TCR beta V segments.

Turning to this clone: Its specificity is not known.

60 Vbeta and 13 Jbeta primers were used in PCR. The assay was immunoSEQ multiplex PCR, and TCRdb's table has in-frame clones only and misses some. The top ten hold approximately 3.1% of the sample, which has over 100,000 clones, 84% seen once. Trimming removed 4 bases from V and 2 bases from J; junction bases left unmatched: 5. Germline loops: CDR1 MNHEY, CDR2 SMNVEV (reference sequence). This CDR3 is 15 amino acids long. Each donor's status was that of a healthy bone marrow donor. The sample taken for sequencing was PBMCs. The rearrangement uses TRBV27 and TRBJ2-7, with 10 bases fitting TRBD1. The receptor's source is a woman under 30 in good health and CMV-seropositive. CDR3 coding DNA: TGTGCCAGCAGTTCTCCAGGACAGGGGGCCTACGAGCAGTACTTC. Translation: CASSSPGQGAYEQYF.